This T cell receptor (beta chain) was sequenced during a study of T cell responses to AZD1222 COVID-19 vaccine. Study summary: Both about-4-week and about-12-week second-dose recipients were combined. General study points: Per reports, nearly half of all spike-specific TCRs target regions that are unmutated in variants. Clonal diversity was possibly underestimated, and the donors were mostly white British, with more females. Once two AZD1222 doses were given, Spike-specific TCR breadth and depth went up.

TCRdb keeps only in-frame clones here, not all; method: immunoSEQ multiplex PCR. The data show roughly 130,000 clones, 87% seen once. A word on this clone: As yet, its antigen is unknown.

CDR1 and CDR2 (germline): KGHDR, SFDVKD. The V gene lost 9 bases and the J gene lost 4 bases, with 11 bases spanning the gap. The CDR3 spans 12 residues. The rearrangement links TRBV24-1 to TRBJ1-1, with a weak D call TRBD1 (5 bases). This TCR derives from an adult in good health. This specimen was peripheral blood, taken on day 0 of AZD1222 vaccination. The CDR3 sequence: CATSGPSTEAFF. As DNA, the CDR3 is TGTGCCACCTCGGGGCCGTCCACTGAAGCTTTCTTT.